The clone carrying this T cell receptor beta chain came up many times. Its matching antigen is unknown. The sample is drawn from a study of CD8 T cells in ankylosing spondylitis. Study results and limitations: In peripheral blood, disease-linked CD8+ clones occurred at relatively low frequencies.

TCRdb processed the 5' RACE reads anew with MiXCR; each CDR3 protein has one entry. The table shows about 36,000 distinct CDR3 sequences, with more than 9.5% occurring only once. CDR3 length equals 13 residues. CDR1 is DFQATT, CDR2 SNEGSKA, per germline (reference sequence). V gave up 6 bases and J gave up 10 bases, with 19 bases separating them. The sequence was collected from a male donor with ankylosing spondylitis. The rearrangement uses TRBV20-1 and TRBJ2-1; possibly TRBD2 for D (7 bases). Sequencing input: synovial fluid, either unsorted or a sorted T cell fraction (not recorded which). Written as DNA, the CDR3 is TGCAGTGCCGGGGGGCTTGCTGGTAAGGAGCAGTTCTTC. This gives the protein CSAGGLAGKEQFF.